A single TCR beta chain is shown here with its context. These data belong to a study of blood T cell repertoires in COVID-19. Study overall: The United States, Italy and Spain provided the acute and convalescent COVID-19 samples. Sample material is recorded as cDNA or gDNA derived from T cells, B-cell-depleted T cells, or PBMCs.

The data were produced by immunoSEQ multiplex PCR, yet TCRdb's version contains in-frame clones alone and is incomplete. Among about 35,000 clones listed, approximately 82% were seen once. This receptor was taken from an elderly man with active or convalescent COVID-19. The sequenced material came from peripheral blood.

CDR3 sequence: CASSPSGAREFF. As DNA, the CDR3 is TGTGCCAGCAGTCCTAGCGGGGCTAGGGAGTTCTTC. This chain joins TRBV12-3 or TRBV12-4 and TRBJ2-1; 9 bases are shared with TRBD2. The CDR3 totals 12 residues. V trimming: 5 bases; J trimming: 14 bases; junction bases outside the gene matches: 7.